The next 14 T cell receptor beta chains were all read from a single sample in a study of long-term antiretroviral therapy in people with HIV. They ran version v3.0 of the immunoSEQ assay at survey level. Sequencing used immunoSEQ multiplex PCR; TCRdb keeps in-frame clones, though not all of them. The sample has some 13,000 clones, roughly 82% seen once; the top ten hold about 18%. The starting material was unsorted PBMCs, obtained 8 to 8.5 years after starting antiretroviral therapy. Receptors were obtained from a man aged 50-59 years with HIV.

J is TRBJ2-7 and V is TRBV27; D is possibly TRBD1 or TRBD2 (5 bases each). The CDR3 totals 14 residues. The V gene's germline CDR1 is MNHEY and CDR2 SMNVEV (reference sequence). Trimming cost V 2 bases and J 0 bases, with 8 bases left between them. This chain's CDR3 is CASSLRGRSYEQYF. The DNA for the CDR3 is TGTGCCAGCAGTTTAAGGGGACGCTCCTACGAGCAGTACTTC.

This clone was counted between two and nine times. This sequence joins TRBV10-1 and TRBJ2-2; 12 positions agree with TRBD2. V lost 9 bases, J lost 3 bases, and 8 bases stayed unmatched. The germline V gene has CDR1 WNHNN and CDR2 SYGVQD (reference sequence). The CDR3 runs 16 residues. CDR3 sequence (DNA): TGCGCCAGTTCCCCTAGCGGGGGGGAGTACACCGGGGAGCTGTTTTTT. Protein product: CASSPSGGEYTGELFF.

The rearrangement joins TRBV4-2 to TRBJ2-4, with D possibly matching TRBD1 (6 bases). V lost 0 bases, J lost 0 bases, and 18 bases lay in between. The CDR3 loop spans 19 amino acids. Germline V gene sequence: CDR1 LGHNA, CDR2 YNFKEQ. The CDR3 nucleotides read TGTGCCAGCAGCCAAGATTTCGGTCACAGGGCGCAAGCCAAAAACATTCAGTACTTC. It is translated as CASSQDFGHRAQAKNIQYF.

CDR3 protein: CATWEQRGTEAFF. In DNA, the CDR3 is TGTGCCACCTGGGAACAAAGGGGCACTGAAGCTTTCTTT. This chain connects TRBV27 to TRBJ1-1; a weak D match, TRBD1 (5 bases). V was clipped by 10 bases and J by 4 bases, with 16 bases between them. The length of the CDR3 is 13 residues. Germline CDR1 and CDR2: MNHEY and SMNVEV (reference sequence).

The rearrangement uses TRBV7-3 and TRBJ1-1; TRBD1 might be the D (6 bases). The CDR3 extends over 15 amino acids. V dropped 2 bases and J dropped 5 bases, with 15 bases sitting between them. The germline V gene encodes CDR1 SGHTA and CDR2 FQGTGA. This CDR3 reads CASSLFAGGPTEAFF. The DNA for the CDR3 is TGTGCCAGCAGCTTATTCGCCGGGGGGCCAACTGAAGCTTTCTTT. Using reference TRBV7-3 and TRBJ1-1 for the parts outside the CDR3, the full variable domain is GAGVSQTPSNKVTEKGKYVELRCDPISGHTALYWYRQSLGQGPEFLIYFQGTGAADDSGLPNDRFFAVRPEGSVSTLKIQRTERGDSAVYLCASSLFAGGPTEAFFGQGTRLTVV.

The chain recombines TRBV6-6 with TRBJ1-1, with 8 positions matching TRBD1. V was pared by 2 bases and J by 5 bases, with 4 bases of the junction left unmatched. Germline V gene sequence: CDR1 MNHNY, CDR2 SVGAGI (reference sequence). This CDR3 is built from 14 residues. This chain's CDR3 is CASSYRTGWTEAFF. The CDR3 nucleotides are TGTGCCAGCAGTTACAGGACAGGGTGGACTGAAGCTTTCTTT.

This clone was recorded a few times. This sequence joins TRBV29-1 and TRBJ2-5, with D uncertain. Per germline, CDR1 SQVTM and CDR2 ANQGSEA. Trimming cost V 4 bases and J 3 bases, with 6 bases left between them. The CDR3 has 11 residues. CDR3 in amino acids: CSVVPEETQYF. CDR3 bases: TGCAGCGTTGTCCCTGAAGAGACCCAGTACTTC.

The chain joins TRBV5-1 to TRBJ2-2; 10 positions match TRBD1. The J segment lost 5 bases and the V segment lost 4 bases, leaving 5 bases of the junction unmatched. The V gene's germline CDR1 is SGHRS and CDR2 YFSETQ. This CDR3 spans 15 amino acids. The CDR3 is CASSPGTGATGELFF. The CDR3 DNA reads TGCGCCAGCAGCCCCGGGACAGGGGCAACCGGGGAGCTGTTTTTT. Using reference TRBV5-1 and TRBJ2-2 for the parts outside the CDR3, the full variable domain is KAGVTQTPRYLIKTRGQQVTLSCSPISGHRSVSWYQQTPGQGLQFLFEYFSETQRNKGNFPGRFSGRQFSNSRSEMNVSTLELGDSALYLCASSPGTGATGELFFGEGSRLTVL.

This chain uses TRBV2 with TRBJ2-5, with TRBD2 matching over 9 bases. Germline V gives CDR1 SNHLY, CDR2 FYNNEI. Trimming removed 1 base from V and 3 bases from J; junction bases left unmatched: 6. CDR3 length: 16 amino acids. Here the CDR3 DNA reads TGTGCCAGCAGTGAAGGTAGCGGGGGTAATAAAGAGACCCAGTACTTC. Its protein product is CASSEGSGGNKETQYF.

This chain connects TRBV4-1 to TRBJ2-1; TRBD2 matches 10 bases. Germline V CDR1 and CDR2: MGHRA, YSYEKL. CDR3 length: 16 amino acids. After removal of 4 bases from V and 3 bases from J, the junction contained 6 bases not matched to a gene. The CDR3 spells CASSLVLAGDYNEQFF. The CDR3 region has the DNA TGCGCCAGCAGCCTCGTCCTAGCGGGGGACTACAATGAGCAGTTCTTC.

CDR3 in DNA: TGTGCCAGCAGTTACGGGACGGAAGCCTACGAGCAGTACTTC. Translation: CASSYGTEAYEQYF. This sequence joins TRBV6-6 and TRBJ2-7; TRBD1 or TRBD2 may be the D gene (5 bases each). CDR1 and CDR2 (germline): MNHNY, SVGAGI (reference sequence). The CDR3 spans 14 residues. V was clipped by 2 bases and J by 2 bases, with 10 bases between them.

This rearrangement joins TRBV6-1 to TRBJ1-6; D remains ambiguous. With 3 bases removed from V and 8 bases from J, the gap between germline ends came to 14 bases. This CDR3 region has 15 residues. Germline lookup yields CDR1 MNHNS and CDR2 SASEGT. The CDR3, as DNA: TGTGCCAGCAGTGAGCGGCCGATGTTCGATTCACCCCTCCACTTT. It encodes CASSERPMFDSPLHF.

Written as DNA, the CDR3 is TGTGCCAGCAGTGTCAGTGTTAATGAAAAACTGTTTTTT. This codes for CASSVSVNEKLFF. The chain carries TRBV6-1 and TRBJ1-4; D is undetermined. V gave up 4 bases and J gave up 4 bases, with 7 bases separating them. This CDR3 spans 13 amino acids. Germline CDR1 is MNHNS and CDR2 is SASEGT.

CDR3 coding DNA: TGCGCCAGCAGCTGGGACTACTCCTACGAGCAGTACTTC. It yields the protein CASSWDYSYEQYF. The V gene is TRBV5-1, the J gene TRBJ2-7, with 7 bases that match TRBD2. J lost 0 bases, V lost 3 bases, and 0 bases had no gene match. This CDR3 region has 13 residues. Germline V CDR1 and CDR2: SGHRS, YFSETQ.